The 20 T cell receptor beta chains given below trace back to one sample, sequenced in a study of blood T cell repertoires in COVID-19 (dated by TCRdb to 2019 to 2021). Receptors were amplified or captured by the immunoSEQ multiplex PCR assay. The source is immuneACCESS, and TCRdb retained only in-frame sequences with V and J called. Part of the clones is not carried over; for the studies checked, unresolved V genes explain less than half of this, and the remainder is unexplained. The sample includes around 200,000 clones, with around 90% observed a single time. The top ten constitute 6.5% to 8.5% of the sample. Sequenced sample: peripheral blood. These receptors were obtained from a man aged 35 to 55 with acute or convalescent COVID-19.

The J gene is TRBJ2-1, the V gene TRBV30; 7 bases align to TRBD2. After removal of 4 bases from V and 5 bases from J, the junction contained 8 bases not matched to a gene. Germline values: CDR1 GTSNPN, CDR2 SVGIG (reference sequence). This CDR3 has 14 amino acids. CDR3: CAWTQWGGDNEQFF. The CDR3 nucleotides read TGTGCCTGGACCCAGTGGGGGGGAGACAATGAGCAGTTCTTC.

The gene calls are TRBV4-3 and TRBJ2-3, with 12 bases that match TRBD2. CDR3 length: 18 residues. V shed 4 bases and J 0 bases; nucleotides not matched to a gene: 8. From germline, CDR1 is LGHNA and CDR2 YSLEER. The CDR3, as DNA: TGCGCCAGCAGCCGGAAACTAGCGGGGGGACCTAGCACAGATACGCAGTATTTT. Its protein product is CASSRKLAGGPSTDTQYF.

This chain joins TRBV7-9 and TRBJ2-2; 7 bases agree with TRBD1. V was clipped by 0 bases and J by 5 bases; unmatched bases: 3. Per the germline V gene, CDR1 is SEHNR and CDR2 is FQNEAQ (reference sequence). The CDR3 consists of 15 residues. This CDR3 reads CASSLAQGQTGELFF. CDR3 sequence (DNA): TGTGCCAGCAGCTTAGCACAGGGGCAGACCGGGGAGCTGTTTTTT.

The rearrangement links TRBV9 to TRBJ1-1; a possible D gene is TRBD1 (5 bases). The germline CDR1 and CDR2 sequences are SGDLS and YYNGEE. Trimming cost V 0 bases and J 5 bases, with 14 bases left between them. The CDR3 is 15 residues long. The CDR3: CASSVGVRAGTEAFF. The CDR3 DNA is TGTGCCAGCAGCGTAGGGGTCAGGGCGGGAACTGAAGCTTTCTTT.

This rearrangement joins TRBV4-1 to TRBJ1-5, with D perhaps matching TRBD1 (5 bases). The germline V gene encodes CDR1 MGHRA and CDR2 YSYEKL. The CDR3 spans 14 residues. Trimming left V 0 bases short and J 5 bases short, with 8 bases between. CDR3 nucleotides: TGCGCCAGCAGCCAAGACAGGGTGGATCAGCCCCAGCATTTT. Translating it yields CASSQDRVDQPQHF.

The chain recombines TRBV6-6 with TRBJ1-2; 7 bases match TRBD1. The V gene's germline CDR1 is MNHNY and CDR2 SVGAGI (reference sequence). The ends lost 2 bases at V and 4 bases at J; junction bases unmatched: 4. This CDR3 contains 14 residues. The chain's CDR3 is CASSYRQGGYGYTF. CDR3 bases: TGTGCCAGCAGTTACAGGCAGGGGGGCTATGGCTACACCTTC.

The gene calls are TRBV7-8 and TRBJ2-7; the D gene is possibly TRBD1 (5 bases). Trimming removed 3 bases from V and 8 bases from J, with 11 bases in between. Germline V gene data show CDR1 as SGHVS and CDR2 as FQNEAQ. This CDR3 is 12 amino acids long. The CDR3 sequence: CASSLQGSKQYF. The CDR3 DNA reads TGTGCCAGCAGCTTGCAGGGAAGTAAGCAGTACTTC.

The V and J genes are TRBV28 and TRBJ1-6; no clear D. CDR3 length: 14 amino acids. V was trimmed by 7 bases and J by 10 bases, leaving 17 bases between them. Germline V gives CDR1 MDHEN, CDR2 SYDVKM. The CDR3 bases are TGTGCCAGCACCCTGGGCAGGCGGGGATCACCCCTCCACTTT. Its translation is CASTLGRRGSPLHF.

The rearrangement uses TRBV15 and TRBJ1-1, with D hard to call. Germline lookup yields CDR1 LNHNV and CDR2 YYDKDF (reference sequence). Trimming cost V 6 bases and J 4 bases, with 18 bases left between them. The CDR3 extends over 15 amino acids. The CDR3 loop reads CATRVRPHGVTEAFF. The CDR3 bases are TGTGCCACCAGAGTTCGGCCTCACGGGGTCACTGAAGCTTTCTTT.

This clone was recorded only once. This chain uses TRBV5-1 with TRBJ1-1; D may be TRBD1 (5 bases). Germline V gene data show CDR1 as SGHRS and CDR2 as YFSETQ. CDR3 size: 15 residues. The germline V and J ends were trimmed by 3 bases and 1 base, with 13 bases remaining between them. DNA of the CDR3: TGCGCCAGCAGCTCCCGGTCCGGGGGGAACACTGAAGCTTTCTTT. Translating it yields CASSSRSGGNTEAFF.

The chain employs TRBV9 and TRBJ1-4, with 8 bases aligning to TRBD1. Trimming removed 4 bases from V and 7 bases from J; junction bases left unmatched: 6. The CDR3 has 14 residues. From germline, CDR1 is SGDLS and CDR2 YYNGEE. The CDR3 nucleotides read TGTGCCAGCAGCCCAGGGGGCGCGGGTGAAAAACTGTTTTTT. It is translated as CASSPGGAGEKLFF.

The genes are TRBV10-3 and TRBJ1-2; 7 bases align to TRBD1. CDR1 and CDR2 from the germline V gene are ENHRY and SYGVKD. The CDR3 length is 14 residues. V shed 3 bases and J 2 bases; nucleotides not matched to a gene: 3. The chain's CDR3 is CAISDLGQNYGYTF. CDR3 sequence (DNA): TGTGCCATCAGTGACCTGGGACAGAACTATGGCTACACCTTC.

Here the CDR3 reads CASSLRTGVTYEQYF. The CDR3 DNA is TGCGCCAGCAGCTTACGGACAGGGGTAACCTACGAGCAGTACTTC. V gene TRBV5-1 combines with J gene TRBJ2-7; 9 positions agree with TRBD1. Per germline, CDR1 SGHRS and CDR2 YFSETQ. V was clipped by 2 bases and J by 2 bases; unmatched bases: 5. The CDR3 has 15 amino acids.

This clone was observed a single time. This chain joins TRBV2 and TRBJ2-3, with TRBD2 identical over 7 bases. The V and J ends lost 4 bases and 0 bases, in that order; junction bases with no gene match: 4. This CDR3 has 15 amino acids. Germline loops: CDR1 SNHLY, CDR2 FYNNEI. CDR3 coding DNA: TGTGCCAGCAGTGCACTAGCGATCAGCACAGATACGCAGTATTTT. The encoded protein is CASSALAISTDTQYF.

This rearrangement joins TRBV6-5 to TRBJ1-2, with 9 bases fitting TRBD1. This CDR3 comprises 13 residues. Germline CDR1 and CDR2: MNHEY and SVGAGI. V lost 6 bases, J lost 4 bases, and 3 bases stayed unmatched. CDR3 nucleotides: TGTGCCAGCAGAAAGACAGGGGGCTATGGCTACACCTTC. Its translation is CASRKTGGYGYTF.

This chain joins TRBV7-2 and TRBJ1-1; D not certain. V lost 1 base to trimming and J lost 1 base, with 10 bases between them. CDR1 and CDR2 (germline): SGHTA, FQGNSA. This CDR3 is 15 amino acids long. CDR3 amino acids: CASSLDGGSNTEAFF. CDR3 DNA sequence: TGTGCCAGCAGCTTAGACGGAGGATCGAACACTGAAGCTTTCTTT. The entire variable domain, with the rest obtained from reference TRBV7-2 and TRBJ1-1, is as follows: GAGVSQSPSNKVTEKGKDVELRCDPISGHTALYWYRQSLGQGLEFLIYFQGNSAPDKSGLPSDRFSAERTGGSVSTLTIQRTQQEDSAVYLCASSLDGGSNTEAFFGQGTRLTVV.

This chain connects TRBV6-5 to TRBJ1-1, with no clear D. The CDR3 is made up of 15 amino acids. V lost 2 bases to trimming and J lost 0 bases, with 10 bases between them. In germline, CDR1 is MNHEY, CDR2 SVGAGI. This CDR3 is CASSYGQLLNTEAFF. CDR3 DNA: TGTGCCAGCAGTTACGGGCAGCTATTGAACACTGAAGCTTTCTTT.

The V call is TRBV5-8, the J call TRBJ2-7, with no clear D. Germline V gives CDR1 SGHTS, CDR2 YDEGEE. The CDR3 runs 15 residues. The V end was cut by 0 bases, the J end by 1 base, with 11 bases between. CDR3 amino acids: CASSLDGSRSYEQYF. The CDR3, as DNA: TGTGCCAGCAGCTTGGACGGGTCGAGGTCCTACGAGCAGTACTTC. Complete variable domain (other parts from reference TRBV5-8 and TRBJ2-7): EAGVTQSPTHLIKTRGQQATLRCSPISGHTSVYWYQQALGLGLQFLLWYDEGEERNRGNFPPRFSGRQFPNYSSELNVNALELEDSALYLCASSLDGSRSYEQYFGPGTRLTVT.

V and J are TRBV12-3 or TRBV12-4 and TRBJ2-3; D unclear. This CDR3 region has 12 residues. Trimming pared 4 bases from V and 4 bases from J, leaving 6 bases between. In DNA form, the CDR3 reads TGTGCCAGCAGTTCTAGTGCAGATACGCAGTATTTT. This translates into CASSSSADTQYF.

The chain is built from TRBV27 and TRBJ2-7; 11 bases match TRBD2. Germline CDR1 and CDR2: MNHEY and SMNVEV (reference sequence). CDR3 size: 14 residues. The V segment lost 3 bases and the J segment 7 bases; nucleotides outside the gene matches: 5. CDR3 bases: TGTGCCAGCAGTTTGGGACTAGCGGAGGATGAGCAGTACTTC. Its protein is CASSLGLAEDEQYF.